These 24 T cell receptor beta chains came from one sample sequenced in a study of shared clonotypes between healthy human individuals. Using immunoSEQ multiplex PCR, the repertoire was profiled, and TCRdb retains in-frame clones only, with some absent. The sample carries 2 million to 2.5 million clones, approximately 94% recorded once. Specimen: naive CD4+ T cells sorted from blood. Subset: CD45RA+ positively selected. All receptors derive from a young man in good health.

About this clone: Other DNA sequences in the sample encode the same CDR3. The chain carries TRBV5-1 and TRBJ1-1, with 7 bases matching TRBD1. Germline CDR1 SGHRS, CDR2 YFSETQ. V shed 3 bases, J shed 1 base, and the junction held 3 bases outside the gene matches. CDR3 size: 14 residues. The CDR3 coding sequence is TGCGCCAGCAGCTGGGGACAGCCGAACACTGAAGCTTTCTTT. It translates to CASSWGQPNTEAFF. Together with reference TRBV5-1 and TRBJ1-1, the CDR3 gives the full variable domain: KAGVTQTPRYLIKTRGQQVTLSCSPISGHRSVSWYQQTPGQGLQFLFEYFSETQRNKGNFPGRFSGRQFSNSRSEMNVSTLELGDSALYLCASSWGQPNTEAFFGQGTRLTVV.

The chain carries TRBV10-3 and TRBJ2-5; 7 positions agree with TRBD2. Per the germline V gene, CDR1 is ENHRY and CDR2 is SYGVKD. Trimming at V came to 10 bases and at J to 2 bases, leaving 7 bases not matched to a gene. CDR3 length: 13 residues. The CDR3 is CATSSSGQETQYF. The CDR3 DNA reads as TGTGCCACCTCATCTAGCGGTCAAGAGACCCAGTACTTC.

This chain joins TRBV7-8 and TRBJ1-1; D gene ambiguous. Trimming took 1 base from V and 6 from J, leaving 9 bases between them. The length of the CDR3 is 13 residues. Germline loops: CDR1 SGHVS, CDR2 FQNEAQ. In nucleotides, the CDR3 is TGTGCCAGCAGCTTAGATCGGGGTTCTGAAGCTTTCTTT. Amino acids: CASSLDRGSEAFF.

CDR3 nucleotides: TGTGCCAGCAGCTTGGTGAACACCGGGGAGCTGTTTTTT. Its protein is CASSLVNTGELFF. The rearrangement links TRBV6-6 to TRBJ2-2; the D is unclear. The germline gives CDR1 MNHNY, CDR2 SVGAGI (reference sequence). Trimming stripped 6 bases from V and 1 base from J, with 6 bases between. The CDR3 runs to 13 residues.

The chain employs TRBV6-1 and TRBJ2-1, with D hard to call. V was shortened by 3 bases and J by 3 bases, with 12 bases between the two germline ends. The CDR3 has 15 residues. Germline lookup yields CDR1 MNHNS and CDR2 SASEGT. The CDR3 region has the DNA TGTGCCAGCAGTGAGCTCCTTTTAAACTACAATGAGCAGTTCTTC. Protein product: CASSELLLNYNEQFF.

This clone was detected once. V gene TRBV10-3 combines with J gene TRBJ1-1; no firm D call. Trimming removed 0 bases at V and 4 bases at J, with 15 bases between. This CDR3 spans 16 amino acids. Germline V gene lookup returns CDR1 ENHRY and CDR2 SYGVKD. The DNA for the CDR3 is TGTGCCATCAGTGAGTCGATTTTATGGCTCGGCACTGAAGCTTTCTTT. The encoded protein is CAISESILWLGTEAFF.

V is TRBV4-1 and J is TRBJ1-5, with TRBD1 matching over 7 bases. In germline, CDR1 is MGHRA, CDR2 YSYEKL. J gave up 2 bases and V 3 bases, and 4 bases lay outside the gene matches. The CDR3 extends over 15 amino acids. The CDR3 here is CASSHGQARNQPQHF. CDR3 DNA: TGCGCCAGCAGCCACGGACAGGCGCGCAATCAGCCCCAGCATTTT.

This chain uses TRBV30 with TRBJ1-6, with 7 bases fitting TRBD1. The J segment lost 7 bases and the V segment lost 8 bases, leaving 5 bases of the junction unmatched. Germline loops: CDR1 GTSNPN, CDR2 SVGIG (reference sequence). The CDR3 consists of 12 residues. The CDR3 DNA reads TGTGCCGGGGACAGAGAGAATTCACCCCTCCACTTT. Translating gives CAGDRENSPLHF.

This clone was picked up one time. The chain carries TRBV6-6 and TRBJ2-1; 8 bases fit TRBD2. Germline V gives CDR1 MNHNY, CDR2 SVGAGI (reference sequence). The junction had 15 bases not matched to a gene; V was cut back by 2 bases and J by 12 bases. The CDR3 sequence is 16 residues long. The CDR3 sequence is CASSYPASGRGPGQFF. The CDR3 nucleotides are TGTGCCAGCAGTTACCCGGCAAGCGGGAGAGGACCCGGGCAGTTCTTC.

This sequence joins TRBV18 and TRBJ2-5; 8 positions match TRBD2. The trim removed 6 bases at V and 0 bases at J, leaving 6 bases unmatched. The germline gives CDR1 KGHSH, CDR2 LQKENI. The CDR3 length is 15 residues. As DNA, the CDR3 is TGTGCCAGCTCCGGGGGGGGGACGTACCAAGAGACCCAGTACTTC. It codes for CASSGGGTYQETQYF.

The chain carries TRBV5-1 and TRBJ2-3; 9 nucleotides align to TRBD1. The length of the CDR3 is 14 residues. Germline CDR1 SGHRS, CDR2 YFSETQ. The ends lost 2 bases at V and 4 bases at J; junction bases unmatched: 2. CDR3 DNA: TGCGCCAGCAGCTTACAGGGGGCCCCAGATACGCAGTATTTT. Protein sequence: CASSLQGAPDTQYF.

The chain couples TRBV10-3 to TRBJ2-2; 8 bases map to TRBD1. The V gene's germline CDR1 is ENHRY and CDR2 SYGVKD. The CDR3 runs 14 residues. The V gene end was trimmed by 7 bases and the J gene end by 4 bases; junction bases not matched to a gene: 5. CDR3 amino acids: CAINQGAGTGELFF. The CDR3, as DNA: TGTGCCATCAATCAGGGGGCGGGCACCGGGGAGCTGTTTTTT.

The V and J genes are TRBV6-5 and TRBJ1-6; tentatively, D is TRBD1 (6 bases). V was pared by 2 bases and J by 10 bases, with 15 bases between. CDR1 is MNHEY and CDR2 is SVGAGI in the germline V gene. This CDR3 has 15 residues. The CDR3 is CASSYNRGRGSPLHF. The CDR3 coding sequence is TGTGCCAGCAGTTACAACCGGGGCAGGGGCTCACCCCTCCACTTT.

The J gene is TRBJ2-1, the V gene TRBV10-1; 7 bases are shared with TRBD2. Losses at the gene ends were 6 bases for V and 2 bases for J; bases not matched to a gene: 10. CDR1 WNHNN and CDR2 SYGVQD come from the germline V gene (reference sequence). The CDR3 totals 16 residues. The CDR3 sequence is CASRGRAGQTYNEQFF. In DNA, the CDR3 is TGCGCCAGCAGGGGGAGGGCAGGGCAGACCTACAATGAGCAGTTCTTC.

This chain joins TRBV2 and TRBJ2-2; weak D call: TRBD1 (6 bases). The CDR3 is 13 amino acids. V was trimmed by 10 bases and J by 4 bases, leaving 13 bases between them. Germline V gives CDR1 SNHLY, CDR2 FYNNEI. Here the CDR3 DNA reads TGTGCCACAAGGGCAGGGGTCACCGGGGAGCTGTTTTTT. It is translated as CATRAGVTGELFF.

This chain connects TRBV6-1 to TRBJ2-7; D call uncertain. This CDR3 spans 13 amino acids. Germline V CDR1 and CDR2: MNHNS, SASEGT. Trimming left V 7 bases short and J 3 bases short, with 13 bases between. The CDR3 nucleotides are TGTGCCAGCACTAAAAGGCAGGACTACGAGCAGTACTTC. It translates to CASTKRQDYEQYF.

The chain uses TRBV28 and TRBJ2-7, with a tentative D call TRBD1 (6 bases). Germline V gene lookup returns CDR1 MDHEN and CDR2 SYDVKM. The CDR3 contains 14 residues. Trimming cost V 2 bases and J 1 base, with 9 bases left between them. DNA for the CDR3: TGTGCCAGCAGTTTAAACCAGGGGTCCTACGAGCAGTACTTC. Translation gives CASSLNQGSYEQYF.

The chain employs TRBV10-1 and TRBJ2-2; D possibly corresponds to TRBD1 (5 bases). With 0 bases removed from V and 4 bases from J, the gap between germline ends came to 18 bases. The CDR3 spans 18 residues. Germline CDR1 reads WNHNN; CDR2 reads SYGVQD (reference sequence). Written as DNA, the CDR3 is TGCGCCAGCAGTGAGTCGATAAGACCCTGGCAGGGCACCGGGGAGCTGTTTTTT. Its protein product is CASSESIRPWQGTGELFF.

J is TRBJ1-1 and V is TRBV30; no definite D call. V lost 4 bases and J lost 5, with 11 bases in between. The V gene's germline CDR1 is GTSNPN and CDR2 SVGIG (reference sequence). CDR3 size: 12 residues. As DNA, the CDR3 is TGTGCCTGGAACGAGGGAAAGACTGAAGCTTTCTTT. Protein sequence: CAWNEGKTEAFF.

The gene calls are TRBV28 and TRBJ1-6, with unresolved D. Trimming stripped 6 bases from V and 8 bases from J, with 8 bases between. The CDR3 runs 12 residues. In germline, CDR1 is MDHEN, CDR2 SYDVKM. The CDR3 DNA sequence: TGTGCCAGCAGAGTATCCTATTCACCCCTCCACTTT. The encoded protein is CASRVSYSPLHF.

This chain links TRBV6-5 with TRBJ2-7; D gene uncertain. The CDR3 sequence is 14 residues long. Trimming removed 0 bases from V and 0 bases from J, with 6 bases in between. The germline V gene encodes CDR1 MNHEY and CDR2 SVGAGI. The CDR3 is CASSYSATSYEQYF. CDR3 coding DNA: TGTGCCAGCAGTTACTCGGCGACCTCCTACGAGCAGTACTTC.

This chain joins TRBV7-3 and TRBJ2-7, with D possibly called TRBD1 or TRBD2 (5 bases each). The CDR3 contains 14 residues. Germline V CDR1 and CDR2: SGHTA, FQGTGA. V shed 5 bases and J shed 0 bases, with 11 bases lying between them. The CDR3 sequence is CASSPFGTSYEQYF. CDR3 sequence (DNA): TGTGCCAGCAGCCCATTCGGGACCTCCTACGAGCAGTACTTC.

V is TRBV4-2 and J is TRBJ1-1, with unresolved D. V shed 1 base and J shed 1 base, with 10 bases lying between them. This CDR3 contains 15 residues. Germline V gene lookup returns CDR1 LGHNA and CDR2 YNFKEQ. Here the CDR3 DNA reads TGTGCCAGCAGCCAAGGCAGTCAAGGGAACACTGAAGCTTTCTTT. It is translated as CASSQGSQGNTEAFF.

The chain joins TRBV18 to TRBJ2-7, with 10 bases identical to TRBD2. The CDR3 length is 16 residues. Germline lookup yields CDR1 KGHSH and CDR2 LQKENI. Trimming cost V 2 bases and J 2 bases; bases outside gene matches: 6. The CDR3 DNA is TGTGCCAGCTCACCATTCGGACTAGCGGAAACCTACGAGCAGTACTTC. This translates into CASSPFGLAETYEQYF.